This TCR beta chain is drawn from a study of T cell responses to AZD1222 COVID-19 vaccine. V gave up 6 bases and J gave up 6 bases, with 20 bases separating them. The germline V gene encodes CDR1 SGHTA and CDR2 FQGNSA. The CDR3 extends over 16 amino acids. Here immunoSEQ multiplex PCR was the method, and the copy in TCRdb shows in-frame clones only, minus some. The sample contains 78,000 or so clones, around 88% of which appear only once. The sequence was obtained from an adult in good health. The source material was peripheral blood, sampled on day 0 of AZD1222 vaccination. The chain recombines TRBV7-2 with TRBJ2-2; tentative D call: TRBD2 (7 bases). This CDR3 reads CASRPRGGLDPGELFF. CDR3 DNA: TGTGCCAGCAGACCGAGGGGGGGGCTGGACCCCGGGGAGCTGTTTTTT.